The next 32 T cell receptor beta chains were all read from a single sample in a study of tumor-infiltrating lymphocytes in primary liver carcinoma. TCR beta cDNA was reverse-transcribed from about 550 ng of total RNA. The reaction used a constant-region primer and ProtoScript II reverse transcriptase. Amplification in three nested multiplex PCR rounds with slightly modified ARM-PCR gave rise to TCR beta libraries. It was with TRBV1-TRBV30 forward primers and a C-beta reverse primer that the first two PCR rounds were run, at roughly 9 cycles each. TCRdb re-called the multiplex PCR reads with MiXCR, one entry per CDR3 protein. This table holds under 85,000 distinct CDR3 sequences, approximately 72% found once. Unsorted bulk tissue of about 20-30 mg yielded co-extracted RNA and DNA. Sequencing input: liver tumor tissue from sampling region 1. Subset described: tumor region T1, superior pole. These receptors were obtained from a man in his forties with primary liver carcinoma and hepatitis B virus infection.

As regards this clonotype: This may arise from a read error, as a much more abundant clone is one base away. V gene TRBV15 combines with J gene TRBJ2-3; no definite D call. The CDR3 loop spans 16 amino acids. The germline V gene encodes CDR1 LNHNV and CDR2 YYDKDF (reference sequence). In nucleotides, the CDR3 is TGTGCCACCAGCAGAGATGAAATGCGAAGCACAGATACGCCGTATTTT. Encoded protein: CATSRDEMRSTDTPYF.

Notes on this clonotype: Compared with germline, one end of the junction differs, possibly owing to a read error. V and J are TRBV6-5 and TRBJ2-1; 8 positions match TRBD2. Germline V lookup: CDR1 MNHEY, CDR2 SVGAGI. The CDR3 has 16 amino acids. The CDR3 DNA follows: TGTGCCAGCAGTTACTCGACGGGAGGGCTGGGAGATGAGCAATTCTTC. This gives the protein CASSYSTGGLGDEQFF.

On this clonotype: A clone one base away is much larger, so this may be a read error. Here the CDR3 omits its conserved ending phenylalanine or tryptophan, so a read error is the likely source. CDR3 region: CASSEVAGSTDTQYY. The DNA of the CDR3 is TGTGCCAGCAGTGAGGTAGCGGGAAGCACAGATACGCAGTATTAT. The rearrangement joins TRBV6-4 to TRBJ2-3; 8 bases line up with TRBD2. The length of the CDR3 is 15 residues. Germline trimming cut 3 bases from V and 0 bases from J; bases unmatched to any gene: 2. Germline V CDR1 and CDR2: MRHNA, SNTAGT.

In its sample, this clonotype was seen many times. The gene calls are TRBV5-1 and TRBJ2-3; no reliable D call. V shed 3 bases and J shed 0 bases, with 8 bases lying between them. In germline, CDR1 is SGHRS, CDR2 YFSETQ. The CDR3 has 14 amino acids. CDR3 nucleotide sequence: TGCGCCAGCAGCTCAAGTGACAGCACAGATACGCAGTATTTT. Translation gives CASSSSDSTDTQYF.

This chain uses TRBV4-1 with TRBJ2-7; 8 bases are a match to TRBD2. Germline V gene sequence: CDR1 MGHRA, CDR2 YSYEKL. After removal of 10 bases from V and 5 bases from J, the junction contained 16 bases not matched to a gene. This CDR3 spans 15 amino acids. CDR3 in amino acids: CANNRSFGGVDEQYF. The CDR3 coding sequence is TGCGCCAACAACCGGTCGTTCGGGGGGGTTGACGAGCAGTACTTC.

This clonotype has a count of ten or more. J is TRBJ2-3 and V is TRBV2; the D gene is possibly TRBD2 (5 bases). Germline V gene sequence: CDR1 SNHLY, CDR2 FYNNEI. V shed 4 bases and J shed 4 bases, with 12 bases lying between them. The CDR3 sequence is 14 residues long. The CDR3 region is CASSGGAQADTQYF. The CDR3 nucleotides read TGTGCCAGCAGTGGGGGAGCACAAGCAGATACGCAGTATTTT.

Of note for this clonotype: The junction differs from germline at one of its ends, possibly a read error. V usage is TRBV6-6 and J usage is TRBJ1-6; the D is unclear. Germline V CDR1 and CDR2: MNHNY, SVGAGI (reference sequence). This CDR3 is 16 amino acids long. The CDR3 reads CARSYGSWGGNSPLHF. The CDR3 bases are TGTGCCAGGAGTTACGGCTCCTGGGGAGGCAATTCACCCCTACACTTT.

Concerning this clonotype: A read error may account for a junction end that differs from germline. V gene TRBV13 combines with J gene TRBJ2-5; D may be TRBD1 or TRBD2 (5 bases each). Germline lookup yields CDR1 PRHDT and CDR2 FYEKMQ (reference sequence). This CDR3 is built from 14 residues. The CDR3 bases are TGTGGCAGCAGCGCCGGGACCCTGGGAGAGACCCAATACTTC. It specifies CGSSAGTLGETQYF.

The CDR3 protein is CSASTSGRRTYNEQFF. CDR3 nucleotide sequence: TGCAGTGCTAGTACTAGCGGGAGACGAACCTACAATGAGCAGTTCTTC. The chain links TRBV20-1 to TRBJ2-1, with 11 bases fitting TRBD2. The CDR3 spans 16 residues. Trimming took 3 bases from V and 2 from J; bases not matched to a gene: 6. The germline CDR1 and CDR2 sequences are DFQATT and SNEGSKA (reference sequence).

The count of this clonotype is one. A read error may be the cause here, since a much bigger clone is one base away. The chain uses TRBV29-1 and TRBJ2-1, with D possibly being TRBD2 (5 bases). The germline V gene encodes CDR1 SQVTM and CDR2 ANQGSEA. The length of the CDR3 is 10 residues. This CDR3 is CSFLAGEQLF. The DNA for the CDR3 is TGCAGCTTTCTGGCTGGGGAGCAGCTCTTC.

This clonotype was counted ten times or more. The chain is built from TRBV4-1 and TRBJ2-1; D is unclear. V lost 4 bases, J lost 2 bases, and 12 bases lay in between. CDR3 length: 15 amino acids. Germline-derived CDR1 and CDR2 are MGHRA and YSYEKL. This CDR3 is CASSPPLGPYNEQFF. The CDR3 region has the DNA TGCGCCAGCAGCCCACCTCTCGGGCCCTACAATGAGCAGTTCTTC.

This clonotype was seen just once. Its ends do not fully match the called genes, so a read error is possible. The J gene is TRBJ2-7, the V gene TRBV6-2 or TRBV6-3; D possibly corresponds to TRBD2 (6 bases). This CDR3 is 17 amino acids long. From germline, CDR1 is MNHEY and CDR2 SVGEGT. In DNA, the CDR3 is TGTACCAGCAATTCTAGCGCGGGATCTCTGCGGGGCTACGAGCAGTACTTC. Translated: CTSNSSAGSLRGYEQYF.

V gene TRBV11-2 combines with J gene TRBJ2-5, with TRBD1 identical over 7 bases. From germline, CDR1 is SGHAT and CDR2 FQNNGV. The V segment lost 1 base and the J segment 2 bases; nucleotides outside the gene matches: 10. This CDR3 comprises 17 residues. CDR3 coding DNA: TGTGCCAGCAGCTTAGTCAGAGGGGGCAATCGACAAGAGACCCAGTACTTC. Its protein product is CASSLVRGGNRQETQYF.

This clonotype was observed many times. J is TRBJ2-7 and V is TRBV12-3 or TRBV12-4; D might be TRBD1 (6 bases). V was clipped by 6 bases and J by 3 bases, with 9 bases between them. There are 12 residues in the CDR3. CDR3: CASSKTGYEQYF. The CDR3 DNA follows: TGTGCCAGCAGCAAGACAGGCTACGAGCAGTACTTC.

Of note for this clonotype: A much more abundant neighbour one base away suggests this may be a read error. The rearrangement links TRBV30 to TRBJ1-2; TRBD1 aligns across 8 bases. The CDR3 is made up of 14 amino acids. Germline CDR1 GTSNPN, CDR2 SVGIG (reference sequence). CDR3 in amino acids: CVWSYLQGEYGYTF. In DNA form, the CDR3 reads TGTGTCTGGAGTTACCTACAGGGGGAATATGGCTACACCTTC.

As to this clonotype: Mismatch with germline at one junction end may stem from a read error. V and J are TRBV12-3 or TRBV12-4 and TRBJ1-2; 7 nucleotides align to TRBD1. The CDR3 contains 13 residues. CDR3 nucleotides: TGTACCAGCAGCGGACAGGTTAACTATGGCTACACCTTC. Encoded protein: CTSSGQVNYGYTF.

On this clonotype: A much larger clone differs by one base, so this may be a read error. The chain recombines TRBV5-1 with TRBJ2-4; 9 positions agree with TRBD2. The germline CDR1 and CDR2 sequences are SGHRS and YFSETQ. CDR3 length: 19 amino acids. CDR3 in amino acids: CASSATISSGEIAKNTQYF. In DNA, the CDR3 is TGCGCCAGCAGCGCCACCATCTCTAGCGGGGAAATAGCCAAAAACACTCAGTACTTC. Complete variable domain (other parts from reference TRBV5-1 and TRBJ2-4): KAGVTQTPRYLIKTRGQQVTLSCSPISGHRSVSWYQQTPGQGLQFLFEYFSETQRNKGNFPGRFSGRQFSNSRSEMNVSTLELGDSALYLCASSATISSGEIAKNTQYFGAGTRLSVL.

V is TRBV29-1 and J is TRBJ2-5; 7 bases match TRBD2. The CDR3 runs to 13 residues. Germline V gene lookup returns CDR1 SQVTM and CDR2 ANQGSEA. This CDR3 is CGGGGRGQETQYF. CDR3 sequence (DNA): TGCGGCGGGGGAGGGCGGGGACAAGAGACCCAGTACTTC.

As for this clonotype: Lacking the conserved final phenylalanine or tryptophan, this CDR3 likely reflects a read error. The V call is TRBV10-3, the J call TRBJ2-5, with D unresolved. This CDR3 contains 14 residues. In germline, CDR1 is ENHRY, CDR2 SYGVKD. CDR3 region: CALSEMGVTETQYL. The CDR3 DNA follows: TGTGCCCTCAGTGAGATGGGCGTCACGGAGACCCAGTACTTA.

As for this clonotype: A read error may account for a junction end that differs from germline. In DNA form, the CDR3 reads TGTGTCAGCAGGCTATCTGTGGGAATATCCAACGAGCAGTACTTC. Residues: CVSRLSVGISNEQYF. V usage is TRBV11-2 and J usage is TRBJ2-7; D gene ambiguous. The length of the CDR3 is 15 residues. Germline V lookup: CDR1 SGHAT, CDR2 FQNNGV.

The count of this clonotype is one. This could be a read error, since a much larger clone is one nucleotide away. This sequence joins TRBV24-1 and TRBJ2-1; D perhaps matches TRBD1 (6 bases). Germline CDR1 reads KGHDR; CDR2 reads SFDVKD. This CDR3 region has 13 residues. The CDR3 region is CVTSTVGGVEQFF. CDR3 DNA: TGTGTCACCAGTACGGTTGGGGGCGTTGAGCAGTTCTTC.

This clonotype was recorded many times. Given a much more abundant clone one base away, this may be a read error. This chain links TRBV6-5 with TRBJ2-7; no definite D call. Germline-derived CDR1 and CDR2 are MNHEY and SVGAGI. V lost 3 bases and J 4 bases, leaving 13 bases between the germline ends. CDR3 length: 14 amino acids. This CDR3 is CASSYAVRRYEQYF. The CDR3 nucleotides read TGTGCCAGCAGTTATGCGGTCAGGAGATACGAGCAGTACTTC.

This clonotype has a single count. This sequence joins TRBV5-1 and TRBJ2-3; 10 bases fit TRBD2. V trimming: 6 bases; J trimming: 6 bases; junction bases outside the gene matches: 13. CDR3 length: 16 residues. The germline CDR1 and CDR2 sequences are SGHRS and YFSETQ. The DNA for the CDR3 is TGCGCCAGCACCACAGGACTAGCGGATTTGGGCGATACGCAGTATTTT. It encodes CASTTGLADLGDTQYF.

The chain carries TRBV6-2 or TRBV6-3 and TRBJ2-7; 11 nucleotides agree with TRBD1. V shed 5 bases and J 13 bases; nucleotides not matched to a gene: 13. Looked up from germline, CDR1 is MNHEY and CDR2 is SVGEGT. The CDR3 extends over 14 amino acids. The CDR3: CASSVDRGLYDQYF. The CDR3 nucleotides read TGTGCCAGCAGTGTGGACAGGGGGCTCTACGATCAATACTTC.

For this clonotype: Its ends do not fully match the called genes, so a read error is possible. The J gene is TRBJ1-1, the V gene TRBV6-1; D gene uncertain. Germline loops: CDR1 MNHNS, CDR2 SASEGT. The CDR3 contains 14 residues. CDR3 in amino acids: CASSEAAANTAAFF. The CDR3 DNA follows: TGTGCCAGCAGTGAAGCAGCCGCGAACACTGCAGCTTTTTTT.

This clonotype occurred once. V is TRBV21-1 and J is TRBJ1-2; the table's D gene call, TRBD1, was not cross checked with the DNA. TRBV21-1 represents a pseudogene. The CDR3 covers 15 residues. The DNA for the CDR3 is TGCGCCAGCAGCAAAGTCCACGGCTTTGGGGGAGGCTACACCTTC. It specifies CASSKVHGFGGGYTF.

As concerns this clonotype: One end of the junction is discordant with germline, which a read error may explain. The chain has TRBV29-1 and TRBJ1-1, with D hard to call. Germline V CDR1 and CDR2: SQVTM, ANQGSEA. The CDR3 spans 13 residues. The CDR3 spells CSVDVATITKAFF. The CDR3 nucleotides read TGCAGCGTTGACGTAGCCACGATCACTAAAGCTTTCTTT.

Note on this clonotype: Given the absence of the conserved phenylalanine or tryptophan at the CDR3 end, a read error is likely. J is TRBJ1-1 and V is TRBV6-6; the D gene is possibly TRBD1 (5 bases). The CDR3 covers 14 residues. The V end lost 9 bases, the J end lost 11 bases, and 25 bases lay between the germline ends. Looked up from germline, CDR1 is MNHNY and CDR2 is SVGAGI (reference sequence). In DNA, the CDR3 is TGTGCCAGAAGTCCCGATACAGGATTCGCGAGGGCTTTCATT. Translation: CARSPDTGFARAFI.

Remarks on this clonotype: The conserved closing phenylalanine or tryptophan is absent in this CDR3, likely reflecting a read error. This rearrangement joins TRBV6-2 or TRBV6-3 to TRBJ2-1, with 13 bases matching TRBD2. The CDR3 is made up of 14 amino acids. Germline V gene sequence: CDR1 MNHEY, CDR2 SVGEGT. CDR3 in DNA: TGTACTGTCGGGACTAGCGGGGCCTACAATAAGCAGTTCTCC. Translated, it gives CTVGTSGAYNKQFS.

On this clonotype: A junction boundary mismatches the germline segment, possibly from a read error. J is TRBJ2-3 and V is TRBV28; the D gene is possibly TRBD2 (5 bases). There are 13 residues in the CDR3. Germline CDR1 reads MDHEN; CDR2 reads SYDVKM. The CDR3 reads CVSSPARADTQYF. The CDR3 coding sequence is TGTGTCAGCAGCCCGGCGAGGGCAGATACGCAGTATTTT. The full variable domain, in which reference TRBV28 and TRBJ2-3 provide the parts outside the CDR3, is DVKVTQSSRYLVKRTGEKVFLECVQDMDHENMFWYRQDPGLGLRLIYFSYDVKMKEKGDIPEGYSVSREKKERFSLILESASTNQTSMYLCVSSPARADTQYFGPGTRLTVL.

At least ten counts were recorded for this clonotype. DNA of the CDR3: TGTGCCAGCAGCTTGGGGACCGAGCGGGACCAGTACTTC. Translated: CASSLGTERDQYF. The rearrangement links TRBV7-3 to TRBJ2-5; TRBD2 aligns across 7 bases. The V gene end was trimmed by 3 bases and the J gene end by 10 bases; junction bases not matched to a gene: 8. This CDR3 contains 13 residues. Germline V gene sequence: CDR1 SGHTA, CDR2 FQGTGA.

A word on this clonotype: The junction shows a germline mismatch at one end, possibly a read error. This rearrangement joins TRBV4-1 to TRBJ1-1, with D perhaps matching TRBD1 (5 bases). The germline V gene has CDR1 MGHRA and CDR2 YSYEKL. There are 14 residues in the CDR3. DNA of the CDR3: TGCGCCAGGAGCCCTCAAGCGAGGGGAACTGAAGCTTTCTTT. Its protein is CARSPQARGTEAFF.